Detailed here is one TCR beta chain. V shed 4 bases, J shed 3 bases, and the junction held 9 bases outside the gene matches. CDR3 length: 16 amino acids. Germline CDR1 ENHRY, CDR2 SYGVKD. The protocol was immunoSEQ multiplex PCR, while the TCRdb copy is restricted to in-frame clones and leaves out a portion. This table holds some 56,000 clones, roughly nine tenths found once. The sample comes from a study of T cell changes during pregnancy in multiple sclerosis. The material was peripheral blood, obtained in the third trimester of pregnancy. This TCR was recovered from a female donor in good health, enrolled as a control in a pregnancy study. This chain links TRBV10-3 with TRBJ2-1, with 7 bases aligning to TRBD2. DNA of the CDR3: TGTGCCATCAGTGGGAGGGCTAGCGGCGGCTACAATGAGCAGTTCTTC. Translated: CAISGRASGGYNEQFF.